This TCR beta chain was identified during a study of shared clonotypes between healthy human individuals. This CDR3 has 16 amino acids. CDR1 and CDR2 from the germline V gene are MDHEN and SYDVKM. V gave up 5 bases and J gave up 0 bases; unmatched junction bases: 8. Naive CD8 isolation took CD45RO-negative cells positively selected for CCR7 and excluded terminally differentiated effector memory CD45RA+ cells. The authors' processing: As immunoSEQ supplied junction-only sequences (without quality scores), filtering differed. Repertoires were generated with immunoSEQ multiplex PCR, while TCRdb's copy carries only in-frame clones and drops some. V, J and clone size are taken as reported in that table, and D and trimming were inferred from the DNA itself. The sample lists fewer than 850,000 clones, 90% to 97% occurring once.

Sequenced sample: naive CD8+ T cells sorted from blood. This chain uses TRBV28 with TRBJ1-1, with 8 bases matching TRBD1. The receptor comes from a man under 40 in good health. Here the CDR3 DNA reads TGTGCCAGCAGTCTCACCCAGGGGGCTGTGAACACTGAAGCTTTCTTT. Translated, it gives CASSLTQGAVNTEAFF.